The 23 T cell receptor beta chains reported below all come from one sample, sequenced in a study of blood T cell repertoires in COVID-19. Sequencing used immunoSEQ multiplex PCR; TCRdb keeps in-frame clones, though not all of them. The table shows 55,000 to 65,000 clones, with approximately 92% occurring only once. The sample taken for sequencing was peripheral blood. Every receptor here comes from a woman in her sixties or seventies with COVID-19, enrolled during active disease.

This chain uses TRBV5-6 with TRBJ1-3; no definite D call. This CDR3 is built from 13 residues. Germline V gene data show CDR1 as SGHDT and CDR2 as YYEEEE. The V and J ends lost 5 bases and 6 bases respectively, with 12 bases between them. The CDR3 coding sequence is TGTGCCAGCAGTTATGGACTCGTAAACACCATATATTTT. Translated, it gives CASSYGLVNTIYF.

The chain links TRBV11-2 to TRBJ1-2; no firm D call. V was trimmed by 5 bases and J by 4 bases, leaving 11 bases between them. Germline-derived CDR1 and CDR2 are SGHAT and FQNNGV. The CDR3 contains 13 residues. CDR3 amino acids: CASSTTPAYGYTF. The CDR3 DNA sequence: TGTGCCAGCAGCACGACACCAGCCTATGGCTACACCTTC.

The CDR3 DNA is TGCGCCAGCAGTGGCTGCGTAGGACAGGGCTTGTCGGGCTATGGCTACACCTTC. Translated, it gives CASSGCVGQGLSGYGYTF. This chain joins TRBV10-1 and TRBJ1-2; 8 bases agree with TRBD1. CDR1 WNHNN and CDR2 SYGVQD come from the germline V gene (reference sequence). After removal of 4 bases from V and 4 bases from J, the junction contained 17 bases not matched to a gene. The CDR3 has 18 amino acids.

V gene TRBV2 combines with J gene TRBJ1-4; the D gene is possibly TRBD1 (5 bases). Deletions cut 6 bases from V and 8 bases from J, with 19 bases between. The V gene's germline CDR1 is SNHLY and CDR2 FYNNEI. This CDR3 has 15 amino acids. The CDR3 spells CASSPQGGLGEKLFF. The CDR3 DNA reads as TGTGCCAGCAGCCCCCAGGGTGGATTAGGAGAAAAACTGTTTTTT.

V and J are TRBV6-5 and TRBJ2-7, with a tentative D call TRBD2 (5 bases). Per germline, CDR1 MNHEY and CDR2 SVGAGI. This CDR3 has 14 amino acids. V was cut by 8 bases and J by 1 base, with 15 bases left in between. CDR3 bases: TGTGCCAGCCGAGGGTACGGGTTATCCTACGAGCAGTACTTC. It codes for CASRGYGLSYEQYF.

This sequence joins TRBV19 and TRBJ2-7; D is ambiguous. The ends were cut back, 5 bases at V and 7 bases at J, with 15 bases in the middle. The CDR3 sequence is 13 residues long. In germline, CDR1 is LNHDA, CDR2 SQIVND (reference sequence). CDR3 in DNA: TGTGCCAGTAGTTCAGCGCACTCTGGGGAGCAGTACTTC. Protein sequence: CASSSAHSGEQYF. Full variable domain (rest looked up from reference TRBV19 and TRBJ2-7): DGGITQSPKYLFRKEGQNVTLSCEQNLNHDAMYWYRQDPGQGLRLIYYSQIVNDFQKGDIAEGYSVSREKKESFPLTVTSAQKNPTAFYLCASSSAHSGEQYFGPGTRLTVT.

V and J are TRBV5-6 and TRBJ1-1; a possible D gene is TRBD1 (6 bases). The CDR3 sequence is 14 residues long. Germline V gene sequence: CDR1 SGHDT, CDR2 YYEEEE. With 5 bases removed from V and 4 bases from J, the gap between germline ends came to 15 bases. Written as DNA, the CDR3 is TGTGCCAGCAGGTTGCAGGGGCCCGGCACTGAAGCTTTCTTT. Its protein product is CASRLQGPGTEAFF. Full variable domain (remainder filled in from reference TRBV5-6 and TRBJ1-1): DAGVTQSPTHLIKTRGQQVTLRCSPKSGHDTVSWYQQALGQGPQFIFQYYEEEERQRGNFPDRFSGHQFPNYSSELNVNALLLGDSALYLCASRLQGPGTEAFFGQGTRLTVV.

The V and J genes are TRBV5-1 and TRBJ2-1; 12 bases match TRBD2. The CDR3 has 16 residues. Germline assignment: CDR1 SGHRS and CDR2 YFSETQ. Unmatched junction bases numbered 11, after V lost 4 bases and J lost 9 bases. The CDR3 spells CASSPPSGRARGEQFF. CDR3 bases: TGCGCCAGCAGCCCGCCTAGCGGGAGGGCCCGGGGTGAGCAGTTCTTC.

The chain uses TRBV24-1 and TRBJ2-3; TRBD2 agrees at 8 bases. The CDR3 extends over 15 amino acids. Germline CDR1 reads KGHDR; CDR2 reads SFDVKD. The V and J ends lost 3 bases and 5 bases, in that order; junction bases with no gene match: 6. The CDR3 region is CATSDIAGFGDTQYF. The CDR3 bases are TGTGCCACCAGTGATATAGCGGGGTTCGGAGATACGCAGTATTTT.

In its sample, this clone was seen a few times. The chain has TRBV20-1 and TRBJ1-5; D is undetermined. The CDR3 spans 12 residues. V was pared by 3 bases and J by 2 bases, with 5 bases between. Germline CDR1 DFQATT, CDR2 SNEGSKA (reference sequence). As DNA, the CDR3 is TGCAGTGCTAGTCCCGGCAATCAGCCCCAGCATTTT. Its protein is CSASPGNQPQHF.

The CDR3 spells CASSQTGENGAEAFF. CDR3 bases: TGTGCCAGCTCCCAGACAGGGGAGAACGGCGCTGAAGCTTTCTTT. This chain links TRBV18 with TRBJ1-1; 8 bases agree with TRBD1. The CDR3 consists of 15 residues. Germline lookup yields CDR1 KGHSH and CDR2 LQKENI. V was pared by 6 bases and J by 6 bases, with 12 bases of the junction left unmatched.

The J gene is TRBJ2-5, the V gene TRBV6-1, with 9 bases lining up with TRBD2. This CDR3 contains 15 residues. The germline CDR1 and CDR2 sequences are MNHNS and SASEGT. V gave up 3 bases and J gave up 6 bases; unmatched junction bases: 8. CDR3 loop: CASSEWAAGGKTQYF. As DNA, the CDR3 is TGTGCCAGCAGTGAGTGGGCAGCGGGGGGCAAGACCCAGTACTTC.

The J gene is TRBJ1-5, the V gene TRBV30, with D tentatively TRBD1 (6 bases). The CDR3 covers 14 residues. Germline V lookup: CDR1 GTSNPN, CDR2 SVGIG (reference sequence). V was trimmed by 3 bases and J by 3 bases, leaving 12 bases between them. The CDR3, as DNA: TGTGCCTGGAGCTTCGGACAGTCCAATCAGCCCCAGCATTTT. Amino acid sequence: CAWSFGQSNQPQHF.

The V gene is TRBV6-6, the J gene TRBJ2-3; D is possibly TRBD2 (7 bases). The CDR3 has 14 residues. Between the trimmed V and J ends, which lost 4 bases and 6 bases, there was a span of 14 bases. Germline values: CDR1 MNHNY, CDR2 SVGAGI (reference sequence). CDR3 in DNA: TGTGCCAGCAGTTGGGCGGGGGCCAGCGATACGCAGTATTTT. This translates into CASSWAGASDTQYF.

The rearrangement joins TRBV11-3 to TRBJ1-5; 7 positions agree with TRBD1. The germline V gene has CDR1 SGHNT and CDR2 YENEEA. After removal of 7 bases from V and 0 bases from J, the junction contained 18 bases not matched to a gene. The CDR3 sequence is 19 residues long. In DNA, the CDR3 is TGTGCCAGCACCAACCCGCCCCGGGACAGCCAAAATAGCAATCAGCCCCAGCATTTT. It translates to CASTNPPRDSQNSNQPQHF.

The chain carries TRBV5-6 and TRBJ1-4, with no clear D. The germline V gene has CDR1 SGHDT and CDR2 YYEEEE. The CDR3 loop spans 11 amino acids. Trimming shortened V by 4 bases and J by 7 bases, and 5 bases separated the two germline ends. The CDR3 nucleotides are TGTGCCAGCAGCAGAGGTGAAAAACTGTTTTTT. This encodes CASSRGEKLFF. The full variable domain, completed using reference TRBV5-6 and TRBJ1-4, is DAGVTQSPTHLIKTRGQQVTLRCSPKSGHDTVSWYQQALGQGPQFIFQYYEEEERQRGNFPDRFSGHQFPNYSSELNVNALLLGDSALYLCASSRGEKLFFGSGTQLSVL.

The CDR3 region is CASRQTSDQETQYF. In DNA form, the CDR3 reads TGTGCCAGCAGACAAACTAGCGACCAAGAGACCCAGTACTTC. This chain links TRBV6-5 with TRBJ2-5; TRBD2 matches at 7 bases. The CDR3 totals 14 residues. J lost 0 bases, V lost 6 bases, and 4 bases had no gene match. The germline V gene has CDR1 MNHEY and CDR2 SVGAGI.

The chain combines TRBV11-2 with TRBJ1-2; D possibly corresponds to TRBD1 (6 bases). Trimming cost V 1 base and J 4 bases, with 10 bases left between them. The germline CDR1 and CDR2 sequences are SGHAT and FQNNGV. The CDR3 sequence is 14 residues long. Here the CDR3 DNA reads TGTGCCAGCAGCTTAGCCACAGGGCTCTATGGCTACACCTTC. Its protein is CASSLATGLYGYTF. Based on the CDR3 plus reference TRBV11-2 and TRBJ1-2, the full variable domain is EAGVAQSPRYKIIEKRQSVAFWCNPISGHATLYWYQQILGQGPKLLIQFQNNGVVDDSQLPKDRFSAERLKGVDSTLKIQPAKLEDSAVYLCASSLATGLYGYTFGSGTRLTVV.

This clone was seen only once. The chain employs TRBV2 and TRBJ1-1; 9 positions agree with TRBD1. This CDR3 spans 14 amino acids. Germline V gene data show CDR1 as SNHLY and CDR2 as FYNNEI. V dropped 7 bases and J dropped 1; count of bases not matched to a gene: 4. CDR3 bases: TGTGCCAGCAAGAGGACAGGGGAGAACACTGAAGCTTTCTTT. This gives the protein CASKRTGENTEAFF.

The chain carries TRBV5-5 and TRBJ2-2, with D perhaps matching TRBD2 (6 bases). Trimming shortened V by 2 bases and J by 5 bases, and 19 bases separated the two germline ends. Germline V gives CDR1 SGHKS, CDR2 YYEKEE (reference sequence). The CDR3 runs to 17 residues. The CDR3 sequence is CASSFQKLAVYTGELFF. DNA for the CDR3: TGTGCCAGCAGCTTCCAGAAACTAGCAGTCTATACCGGGGAGCTGTTTTTT.

V is TRBV29-1 and J is TRBJ2-7, with TRBD1 identical over 10 bases. CDR1 is SQVTM, CDR2 ANQGSEA, per germline. CDR3 length equals 15 residues. The ends lost 6 bases at V and 3 bases at J; junction bases unmatched: 11. The CDR3 coding sequence is TGCAGCGTGGCTCCGGGACAGGGGATCCTCTACGAGCAGTACTTC. Amino acid sequence: CSVAPGQGILYEQYF.

This clone was counted a single time. The V gene is TRBV5-1, the J gene TRBJ2-2, with a possible D match to TRBD1 (6 bases). The CDR3 covers 15 residues. With 2 bases removed from V and 4 bases from J, the gap between germline ends came to 12 bases. Germline assignment: CDR1 SGHRS and CDR2 YFSETQ. The CDR3 protein is CASSFRDTFTGELFF. The CDR3 DNA follows: TGCGCCAGCAGCTTCCGGGACACTTTCACCGGGGAGCTGTTTTTT. Variable domain in full (rest from reference TRBV5-1 and TRBJ2-2): KAGVTQTPRYLIKTRGQQVTLSCSPISGHRSVSWYQQTPGQGLQFLFEYFSETQRNKGNFPGRFSGRQFSNSRSEMNVSTLELGDSALYLCASSFRDTFTGELFFGEGSRLTVL.

The chain combines TRBV27 with TRBJ2-7; TRBD2 agrees at 11 bases. With 1 base clipped from V and 2 bases from J, the junction kept 7 bases outside the gene matches. The CDR3 runs 17 residues. CDR1 is MNHEY and CDR2 is SMNVEV in the germline V gene (reference sequence). CDR3 bases: TGTGCCAGCAGTTTATACTCCGGGACTAGCGGTACCTACGAGCAGTACTTC. It is translated as CASSLYSGTSGTYEQYF.